The 14 T cell receptor beta chains listed next were all sequenced from one sample in a study of blood T cell repertoires in COVID-19. Measured with immunoSEQ multiplex PCR; TCRdb has only the in-frame clones, and not every one. This repertoire shows 150,000 or so clones, 81% found once; its top ten account for approximately 9.9%. Material: peripheral blood. The receptors originated from a man in his 60s with active or convalescent COVID-19.

This chain uses TRBV19 with TRBJ1-1; 11 bases align to TRBD1. The CDR3 is made up of 13 amino acids. Germline values: CDR1 LNHDA, CDR2 SQIVND (reference sequence). With V trimmed by 6 bases and J by 5 bases, 2 bases remained unmatched. In nucleotides, the CDR3 is TGTGCCAGTAGGGGACAGGGGGTAACTGAAGCTTTCTTT. The encoded protein is CASRGQGVTEAFF.

This clone has only one observation. This sequence joins TRBV18 and TRBJ2-2; no reliable D call. The CDR3 is 13 amino acids. The V gene lost 4 bases and the J gene lost 6 bases, with 9 bases spanning the gap. Germline V gene data show CDR1 as KGHSH and CDR2 as LQKENI. In DNA form, the CDR3 reads TGTGCCAGCTCACGACCCTCCGCCGGGGAGCTGTTTTTT. Translated: CASSRPSAGELFF.

The chain employs TRBV6-5 and TRBJ1-6; TRBD1 matches at 10 bases. Germline CDR1 MNHEY, CDR2 SVGAGI. Trimming removed 6 bases from V and 6 bases from J; junction bases left unmatched: 2. The CDR3 consists of 14 residues. DNA of the CDR3: TGTGCCAGCAGGAGGACAGGGGGTAATTCACCCCTCCACTTT. Its protein product is CASRRTGGNSPLHF.

V gene TRBV15 combines with J gene TRBJ2-2, with 7 bases matching TRBD1. J lost 4 bases, V lost 3 bases, and 2 bases had no gene match. CDR3 size: 14 residues. CDR1 and CDR2 from the germline V gene are LNHNV and YYDKDF (reference sequence). The CDR3 loop reads CATSSPGGTGELFF. For the CDR3, the DNA is TGTGCCACCAGCAGCCCAGGGGGCACCGGGGAGCTGTTTTTT.

The chain recombines TRBV27 with TRBJ2-1, with 7 bases lining up with TRBD2. The CDR3 extends over 15 amino acids. Germline trimming cut 3 bases from V and 5 bases from J; bases unmatched to any gene: 7. Germline CDR1 is MNHEY and CDR2 is SMNVEV (reference sequence). CDR3 sequence: CASSFGLDGHNEQFF. Here the CDR3 DNA reads TGTGCCAGCAGTTTTGGACTAGATGGGCACAATGAGCAGTTCTTC.

This chain connects TRBV7-6 to TRBJ2-1; 8 nucleotides agree with TRBD2. Germline V gives CDR1 SGHVS, CDR2 FNYEAQ. The CDR3 has 18 amino acids. V dropped 4 bases and J dropped 2; count of bases not matched to a gene: 13. The CDR3 loop is CASSSSMGGRSTYNEQFF. CDR3 nucleotide sequence: TGTGCCAGCAGCTCTAGTATGGGCGGGAGGTCGACCTACAATGAGCAGTTCTTC.

The V gene is TRBV5-8, the J gene TRBJ2-3, with 11 positions matching TRBD2. From germline, CDR1 is SGHTS and CDR2 YDEGEE. The CDR3 length is 15 residues. J lost 5 bases, V lost 2 bases, and 4 bases had no gene match. CDR3 nucleotide sequence: TGTGCCAGCAGCTTTAGCGGGGGGGCCAGAGATACGCAGTATTTT. Residues: CASSFSGGARDTQYF.

CDR3 region: CASSLDGISYNEQFF. DNA for the CDR3: TGTGCCAGTAGTCTTGACGGGATTTCCTACAATGAGCAGTTCTTC. The V and J genes are TRBV19 and TRBJ2-1; possible D gene TRBD2, 5 bases. Germline assignment: CDR1 LNHDA and CDR2 SQIVND (reference sequence). The V and J ends lost 5 bases and 1 base respectively, with 12 bases between them. The CDR3 spans 15 residues.

The chain combines TRBV19 with TRBJ1-5; D is perhaps TRBD1 (6 bases). CDR3 size: 15 residues. Trimming took 5 bases from V and 3 from J, leaving 14 bases between them. Germline loops: CDR1 LNHDA, CDR2 SQIVND (reference sequence). The CDR3 region has the DNA TGTGCCAGTAGTTTAAGACAGGTCCTCAATCAGCCCCAGCATTTT. Its protein is CASSLRQVLNQPQHF.

This sequence joins TRBV29-1 and TRBJ1-1; 8 bases line up with TRBD1. This CDR3 has 14 residues. Germline assignment: CDR1 SQVTM and CDR2 ANQGSEA. Trimming took 4 bases from V and 3 from J; bases not matched to a gene: 7. The CDR3 reads CSVASTGAYTEAFF. CDR3 in DNA: TGCAGCGTTGCCTCGACAGGGGCATACACTGAAGCTTTCTTT.

The rearrangement joins TRBV6-6 to TRBJ1-5, with 10 bases that match TRBD1. Trimming cost V 0 bases and J 3 bases; bases outside gene matches: 2. The germline gives CDR1 MNHNY, CDR2 SVGAGI (reference sequence). The CDR3 has 16 amino acids. CDR3 sequence (DNA): TGTGCCAGCAGTTACTCGACAGGGGGCTTCAATCAGCCCCAGCATTTT. This sequence encodes CASSYSTGGFNQPQHF.

The chain joins TRBV7-3 to TRBJ2-1; TRBD2 is a possible D gene (6 bases). V lost 5 bases, J lost 0 bases, and 11 bases lay in between. Per germline, CDR1 SGHTA and CDR2 FQGTGA. The CDR3 loop spans 15 amino acids. CDR3 residues: CASSPGLSSYNEQFF. The CDR3 bases are TGTGCCAGCAGCCCGGGACTCAGCTCCTACAATGAGCAGTTCTTC. The variable domain in full, completed from reference TRBV7-3 and TRBJ2-1, reads GAGVSQTPSNKVTEKGKYVELRCDPISGHTALYWYRQSLGQGPEFLIYFQGTGAADDSGLPNDRFFAVRPEGSVSTLKIQRTERGDSAVYLCASSPGLSSYNEQFFGPGTRLTVL.

This chain connects TRBV2 to TRBJ1-5, with a weak D call TRBD1 (5 bases). The CDR3 loop spans 14 amino acids. Germline V gene sequence: CDR1 SNHLY, CDR2 FYNNEI. V was trimmed by 4 bases and J by 0 bases, leaving 7 bases between them. In DNA, the CDR3 is TGTGCCAGCAGTGGGACAAATAGCAATCAGCCCCAGCATTTT. This translates into CASSGTNSNQPQHF.

The chain has TRBV4-2 and TRBJ2-1, with 11 bases lining up with TRBD2. The germline V gene encodes CDR1 LGHNA and CDR2 YNFKEQ. This CDR3 comprises 18 residues. J lost 5 bases, V lost 0 bases, and 9 bases had no gene match. Written as DNA, the CDR3 is TGTGCCAGCAGCCAAGATTTTAGTAGCGGGGGGGTCAACAATGAGCAGTTCTTC. It translates to CASSQDFSSGGVNNEQFF.